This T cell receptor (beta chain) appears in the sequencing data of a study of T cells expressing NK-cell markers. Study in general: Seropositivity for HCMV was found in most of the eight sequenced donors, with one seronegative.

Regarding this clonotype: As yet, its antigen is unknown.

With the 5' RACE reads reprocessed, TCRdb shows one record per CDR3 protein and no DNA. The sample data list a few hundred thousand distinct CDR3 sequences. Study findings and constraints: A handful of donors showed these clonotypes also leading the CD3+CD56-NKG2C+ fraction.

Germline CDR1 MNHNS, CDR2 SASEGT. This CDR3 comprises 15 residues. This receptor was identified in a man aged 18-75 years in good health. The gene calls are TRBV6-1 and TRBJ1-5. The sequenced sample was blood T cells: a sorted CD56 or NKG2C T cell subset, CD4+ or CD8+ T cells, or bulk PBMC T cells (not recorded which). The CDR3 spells CASKKDGSFYQPQHF.